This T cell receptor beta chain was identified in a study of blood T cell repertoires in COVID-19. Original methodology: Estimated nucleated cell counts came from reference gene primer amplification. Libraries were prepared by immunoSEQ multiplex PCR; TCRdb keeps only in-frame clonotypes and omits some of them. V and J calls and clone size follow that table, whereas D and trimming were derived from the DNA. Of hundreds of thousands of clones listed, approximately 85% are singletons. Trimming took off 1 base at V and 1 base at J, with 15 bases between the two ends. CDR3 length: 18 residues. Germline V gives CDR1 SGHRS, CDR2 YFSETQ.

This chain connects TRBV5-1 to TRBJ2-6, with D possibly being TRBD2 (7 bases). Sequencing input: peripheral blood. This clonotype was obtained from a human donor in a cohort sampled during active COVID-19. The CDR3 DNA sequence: TGCGCCAGCAGCTTGACGGGGGGCATAAGGTCTGGGGCCAACGTCCTGACTTTC. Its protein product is CASSLTGGIRSGANVLTF.